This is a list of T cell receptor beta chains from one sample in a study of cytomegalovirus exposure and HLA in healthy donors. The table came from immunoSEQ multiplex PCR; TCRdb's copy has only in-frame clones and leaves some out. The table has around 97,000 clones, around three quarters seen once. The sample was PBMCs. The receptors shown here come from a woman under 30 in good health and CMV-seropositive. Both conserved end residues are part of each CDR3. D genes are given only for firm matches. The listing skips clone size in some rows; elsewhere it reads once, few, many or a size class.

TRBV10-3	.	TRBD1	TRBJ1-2	TGTGCCCATTGGGATGGACAGGGGGCAATTGGAAGCTATGGCTACACCTTC	CAHWDGQGAIGSYGYTF
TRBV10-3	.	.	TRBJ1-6	TGTGCCATCAGTGAGTCGGCGAGGTTGGATTCACCCCTCCACTTT	CAISESARLDSPLHF
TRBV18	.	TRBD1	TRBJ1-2	TGTGCCAGCTCACCAGCTGGACAGGGGGCGTCCGGCTACACCTTC	CASSPAGQGASGYTF
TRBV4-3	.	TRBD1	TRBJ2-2	TGCGCCAGCAGCCAAGTCTTGTCGGACAGGGGCACCGGGGAGCTGTTTTTT	CASSQVLSDRGTGELFF
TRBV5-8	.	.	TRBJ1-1	TGTGCCAGCAGCTTGCGAGTTGAAGCTTTCTTT	CASSLRVEAFF
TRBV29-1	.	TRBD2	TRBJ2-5	TGCAGCCTCCTGGGACTAGCGGGAAAAGAGACCCAGTACTTC	CSLLGLAGKETQYF
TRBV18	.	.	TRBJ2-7	TGTGCCAGCTCAATCGACAGGAGCTCCTACGAGCAGTACTTC	CASSIDRSSYEQYF
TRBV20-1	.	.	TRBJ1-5	TGCAGTGCCATCGGGAATCAGCCCCAGCATTTT	CSAIGNQPQHF
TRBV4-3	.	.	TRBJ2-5	TGCGCCAGCAGCCAAGGATGGGGATCCGGTTCCGGGAAGACCCAGTACTTC	CASSQGWGSGSGKTQYF
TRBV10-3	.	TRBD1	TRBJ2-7	TGTGCCATCAGTGAGTCGGACAGGGTTAGAGAGCAGTACTTC	CAISESDRVREQYF
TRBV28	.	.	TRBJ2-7	TGTGCCAGCAGGGGAGGGGGGAGATCCTACGAGCAGTACTTC	CASRGGGRSYEQYF
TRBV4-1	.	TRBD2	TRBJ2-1	TGCGCCAGCAGCCAGGGGGTTACTAGCGGCAGCTCCTACAATGAGCAGTTCTTC	CASSQGVTSGSSYNEQFF
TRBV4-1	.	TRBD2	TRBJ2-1	TGCGCCAGCAGCCAAGTTTTCCGGACTAGCGGCTACAATGAGCAGTTCTTC	CASSQVFRTSGYNEQFF
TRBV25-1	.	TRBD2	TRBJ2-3	TGTGCCAGCAGTGGTACTAGCGGGGAAAGGGCAGATACGCAGTATTTT	CASSGTSGERADTQYF
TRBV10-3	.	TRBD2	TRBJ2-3	TGTGCCATCAGTGCGACGTTCCTAGCGGGGGGCCACGCTAGCACAGATACGCAGTATTTT	CAISATFLAGGHASTDTQYF
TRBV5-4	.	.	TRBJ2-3	TGTGCCAGCACCACCCAGGTGGCAGATACGCAGTATTTT	CASTTQVADTQYF
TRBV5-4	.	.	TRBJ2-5	TGTGCCAGCAGCTTGGCAGTCGTGGGCGCCACTGGAGAGACCCAGTACTTC	CASSLAVVGATGETQYF
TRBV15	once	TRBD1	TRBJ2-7	TGTGCCACCAGCAGAGATCTCAGGACAGGGGGTCACGAGCAGTACTTC	CATSRDLRTGGHEQYF
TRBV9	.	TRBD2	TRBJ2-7	TGTGCCAGCAGCCGACTAGCGGGTTTCTACGAGCAGTACTTC	CASSRLAGFYEQYF
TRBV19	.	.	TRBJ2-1	TGTGCCAGTAGTATAGTCTGGGGGGGCGCGCGGTTCTTC	CASSIVWGGARFF
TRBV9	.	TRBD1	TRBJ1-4	TGTGCCAGCAGCGTAACAGGGGCGGATGAAAAACTGTTTTTT	CASSVTGADEKLFF
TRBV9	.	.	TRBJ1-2	TGTGCCAGCAGCACCCCGCGCGGGATTTGGGGCTACACCTTC	CASSTPRGIWGYTF
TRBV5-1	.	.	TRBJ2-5	TGCGCCAGCAGCTTGGGTAGTCGAGAGACCCAGTACTTC	CASSLGSRETQYF
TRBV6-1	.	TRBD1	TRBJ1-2	TGTGCCAGCAGTGAAACGGGACAGACCTATGGCTACACCTTC	CASSETGQTYGYTF
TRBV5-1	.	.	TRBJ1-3	TGCGCCAGCAGGAGGGGACAAGACTCTGGAAACACCATATATTTT	CASRRGQDSGNTIYF
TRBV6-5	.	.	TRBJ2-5	TGTGCCAGCAGGCCCCACAGGGAGCGAGAGACCCAGTACTTC	CASRPHRERETQYF
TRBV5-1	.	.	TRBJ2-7	TGCGCCAGCAGTGCACAGGCATACGAGCAGTACTTC	CASSAQAYEQYF
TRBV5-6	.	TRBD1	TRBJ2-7	TGTGCCAGCAGCTCGGCGTTGGGACAGGGTAACTACGAGCAGTACTTC	CASSSALGQGNYEQYF
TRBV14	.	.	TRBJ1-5	TGTGCCAGCAGCCAGTCCCGGTGGGCCCAAGGTGGCAATCAGCCCCAGCATTTT	CASSQSRWAQGGNQPQHF
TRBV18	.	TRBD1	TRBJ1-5	TGTGCCAGCTCACGCCGGGACAGGGGCAATCAGCCCCAGCATTTT	CASSRRDRGNQPQHF
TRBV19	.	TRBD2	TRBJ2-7	TGTACCAGCGGGCTACTAGCGGGTCCCTCCTACGAGCAGTACTTC	CTSGLLAGPSYEQYF
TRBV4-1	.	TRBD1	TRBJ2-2	TGCGCCAGCAGCCCCGGGACAGGGTTTACCGGGGAGCTGTTTTTT	CASSPGTGFTGELFF
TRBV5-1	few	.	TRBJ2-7	TGCGCCAGCAGGTTACGAGCACAGGCCCCAGGCTACGAGCAGTACTTC	CASRLRAQAPGYEQYF
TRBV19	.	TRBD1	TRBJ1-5	TGTGCCAGTAGGGAGGACAGGAGAGATCAGCCCCAGCATTTT	CASREDRRDQPQHF
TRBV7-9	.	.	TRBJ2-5	TGTGCCAGCAGCTTAGGGTCGGGGGGCGACCGGGAGACCCAGTACTTC	CASSLGSGGDRETQYF
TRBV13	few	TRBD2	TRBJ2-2	TGTGCCAGCAGCTCTGGAACCTGGAGGCTAGCGGATAATGCCGGGGAGCTGTTTTTT	CASSSGTWRLADNAGELFF
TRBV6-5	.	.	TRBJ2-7	TGTGCCAGCAGTTCCACACTATCCTACGAGCAGTACTTC	CASSSTLSYEQYF
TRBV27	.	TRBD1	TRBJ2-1	TGTGCCAGCAGTTCGTCGGGACAGGGTGGCAATGAGCAGTTCTTC	CASSSSGQGGNEQFF
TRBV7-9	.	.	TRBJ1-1	TGTGCCAGCAGCCCTCTCGAGGGGGGGCACACTGAAGCTTTCTTC	CASSPLEGGHTEAFF
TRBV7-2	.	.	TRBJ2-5	TGTGCCAGCAGCCTACGTCCGTACCAAGAGACCCAGTACTTC	CASSLRPYQETQYF
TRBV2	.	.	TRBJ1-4	TGTGCCAGCAGGGACAACAATGAAAAACTGTTTTTT	CASRDNNEKLFF
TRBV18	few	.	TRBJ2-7	TGTGCCAGCTCACCTGTGGACAAAGGCCCCTACGAGCAGTACTTC	CASSPVDKGPYEQYF
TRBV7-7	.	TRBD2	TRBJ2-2	TGTGCCAGCAGCTTAGCGGCGGGGGGGCCCCCCGGGGAGCTGTTTTTT	CASSLAAGGPPGELFF
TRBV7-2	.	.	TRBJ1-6	TGTGCCAGCAGCTCCACCAGAGGTTATTCACCCCTCCACTTT	CASSSTRGYSPLHF
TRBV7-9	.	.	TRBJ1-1	TGTGCCAGCAGCTTAGAAGGGGTGCGGACTGAAGCTTTCTTT	CASSLEGVRTEAFF